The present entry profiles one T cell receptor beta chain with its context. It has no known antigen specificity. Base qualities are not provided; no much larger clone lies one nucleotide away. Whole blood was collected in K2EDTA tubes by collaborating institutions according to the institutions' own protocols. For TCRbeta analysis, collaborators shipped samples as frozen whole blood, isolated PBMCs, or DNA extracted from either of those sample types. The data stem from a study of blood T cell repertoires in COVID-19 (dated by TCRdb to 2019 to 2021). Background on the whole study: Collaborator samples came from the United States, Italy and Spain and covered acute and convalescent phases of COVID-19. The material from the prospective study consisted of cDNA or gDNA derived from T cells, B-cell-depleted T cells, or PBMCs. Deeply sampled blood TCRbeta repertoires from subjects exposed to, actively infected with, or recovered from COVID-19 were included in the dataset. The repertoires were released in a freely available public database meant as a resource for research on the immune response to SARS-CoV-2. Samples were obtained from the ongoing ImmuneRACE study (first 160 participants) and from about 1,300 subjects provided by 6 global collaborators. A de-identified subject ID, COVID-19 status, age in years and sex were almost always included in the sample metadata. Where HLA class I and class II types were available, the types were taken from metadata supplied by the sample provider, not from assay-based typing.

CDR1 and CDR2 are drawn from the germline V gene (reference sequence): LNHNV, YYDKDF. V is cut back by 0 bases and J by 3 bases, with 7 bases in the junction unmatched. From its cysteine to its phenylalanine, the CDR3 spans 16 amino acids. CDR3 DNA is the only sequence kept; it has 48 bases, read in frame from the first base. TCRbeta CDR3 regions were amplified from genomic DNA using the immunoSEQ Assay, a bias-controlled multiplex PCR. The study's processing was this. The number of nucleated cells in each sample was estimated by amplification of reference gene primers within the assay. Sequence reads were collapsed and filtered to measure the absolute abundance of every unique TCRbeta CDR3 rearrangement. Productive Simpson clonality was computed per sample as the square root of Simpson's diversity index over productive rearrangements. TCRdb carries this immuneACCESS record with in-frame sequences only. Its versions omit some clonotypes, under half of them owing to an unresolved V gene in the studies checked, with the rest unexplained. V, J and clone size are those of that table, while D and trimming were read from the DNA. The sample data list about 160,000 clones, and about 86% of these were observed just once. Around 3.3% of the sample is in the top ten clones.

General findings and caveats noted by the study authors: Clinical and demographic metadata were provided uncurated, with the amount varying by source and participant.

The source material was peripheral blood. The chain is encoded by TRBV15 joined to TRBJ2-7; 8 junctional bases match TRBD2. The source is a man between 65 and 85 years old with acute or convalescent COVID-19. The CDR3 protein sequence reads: CATSRDRGLGDYEQYF. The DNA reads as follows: TGTGCCACCAGCAGAGATAGGGGACTAGGAGACTACGAGCAGTACTTC.